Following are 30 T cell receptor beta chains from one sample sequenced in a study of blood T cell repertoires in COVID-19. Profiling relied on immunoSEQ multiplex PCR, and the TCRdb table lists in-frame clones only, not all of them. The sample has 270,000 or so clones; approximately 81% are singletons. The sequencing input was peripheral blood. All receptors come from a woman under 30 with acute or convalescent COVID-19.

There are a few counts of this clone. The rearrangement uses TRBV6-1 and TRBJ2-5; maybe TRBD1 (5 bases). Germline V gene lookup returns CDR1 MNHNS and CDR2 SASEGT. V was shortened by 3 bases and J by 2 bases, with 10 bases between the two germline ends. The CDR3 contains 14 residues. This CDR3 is CASSDFDRQETQYF. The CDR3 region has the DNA TGTGCCAGCAGTGATTTCGACAGACAAGAGACCCAGTACTTC.

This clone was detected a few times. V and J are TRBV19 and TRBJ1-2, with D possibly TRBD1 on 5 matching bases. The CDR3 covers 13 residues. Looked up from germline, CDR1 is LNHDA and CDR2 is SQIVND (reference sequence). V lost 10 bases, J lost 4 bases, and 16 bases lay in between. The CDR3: CATNPGVPYGYTF. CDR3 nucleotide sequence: TGTGCCACAAATCCGGGGGTCCCCTATGGCTACACCTTC.

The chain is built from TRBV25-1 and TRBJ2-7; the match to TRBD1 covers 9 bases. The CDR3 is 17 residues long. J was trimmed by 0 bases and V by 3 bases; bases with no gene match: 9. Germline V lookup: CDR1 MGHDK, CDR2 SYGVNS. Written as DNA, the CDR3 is TGTGCCAGCAGTGAGCGGGGACAGGGACTCTTCTCCTACGAGCAGTACTTC. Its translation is CASSERGQGLFSYEQYF.

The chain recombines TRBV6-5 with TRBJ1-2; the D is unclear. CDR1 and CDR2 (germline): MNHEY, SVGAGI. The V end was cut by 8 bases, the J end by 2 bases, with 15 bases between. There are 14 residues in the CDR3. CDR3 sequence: CASRGLVPNYGYTF. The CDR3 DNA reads TGTGCCAGCCGCGGGCTTGTCCCGAACTATGGCTACACCTTC.

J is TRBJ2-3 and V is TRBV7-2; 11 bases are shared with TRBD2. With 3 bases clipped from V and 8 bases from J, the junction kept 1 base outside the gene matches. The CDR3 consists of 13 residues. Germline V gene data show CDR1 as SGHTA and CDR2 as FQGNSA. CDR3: CASSFSGRGTQYF. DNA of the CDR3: TGTGCCAGCAGCTTTAGCGGGAGGGGTACGCAGTATTTT.

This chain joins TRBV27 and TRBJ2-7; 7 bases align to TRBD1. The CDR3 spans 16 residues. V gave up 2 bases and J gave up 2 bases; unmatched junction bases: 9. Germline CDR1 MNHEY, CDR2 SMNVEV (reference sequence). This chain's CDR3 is CASSLRARQGTYEQYF. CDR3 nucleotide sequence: TGTGCCAGCAGTTTAAGGGCCCGACAGGGAACCTACGAGCAGTACTTC.

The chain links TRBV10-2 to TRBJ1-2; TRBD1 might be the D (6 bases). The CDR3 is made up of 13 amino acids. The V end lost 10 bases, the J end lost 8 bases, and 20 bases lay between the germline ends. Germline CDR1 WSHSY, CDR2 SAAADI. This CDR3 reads CATGIEQGWGYTF. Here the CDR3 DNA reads TGCGCCACCGGGATCGAACAGGGATGGGGCTACACCTTC.

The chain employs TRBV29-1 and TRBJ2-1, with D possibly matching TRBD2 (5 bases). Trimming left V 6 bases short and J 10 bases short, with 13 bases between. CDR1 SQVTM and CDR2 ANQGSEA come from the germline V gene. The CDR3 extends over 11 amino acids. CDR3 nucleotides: TGCAGCGTGAGGGCCGCCGGGGAGCAGTTCTTC. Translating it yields CSVRAAGEQFF.

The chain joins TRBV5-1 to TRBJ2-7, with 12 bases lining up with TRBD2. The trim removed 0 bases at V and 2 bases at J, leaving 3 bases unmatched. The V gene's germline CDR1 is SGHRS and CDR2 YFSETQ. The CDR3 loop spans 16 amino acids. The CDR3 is CASSLGTSGRPYEQYF. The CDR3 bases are TGCGCCAGCAGCTTGGGCACTAGCGGGAGGCCCTACGAGCAGTACTTC.

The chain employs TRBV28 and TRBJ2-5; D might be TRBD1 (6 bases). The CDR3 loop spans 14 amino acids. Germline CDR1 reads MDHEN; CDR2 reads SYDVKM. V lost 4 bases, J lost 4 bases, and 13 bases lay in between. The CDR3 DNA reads TGTGCCAGCAGTTCCCCAGGGGTGTTAGAGACCCAGTACTTC. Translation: CASSSPGVLETQYF. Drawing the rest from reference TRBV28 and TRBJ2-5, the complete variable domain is DVKVTQSSRYLVKRTGEKVFLECVQDMDHENMFWYRQDPGLGLRLIYFSYDVKMKEKGDIPEGYSVSREKKERFSLILESASTNQTSMYLCASSSPGVLETQYFGPGTRLLVL.

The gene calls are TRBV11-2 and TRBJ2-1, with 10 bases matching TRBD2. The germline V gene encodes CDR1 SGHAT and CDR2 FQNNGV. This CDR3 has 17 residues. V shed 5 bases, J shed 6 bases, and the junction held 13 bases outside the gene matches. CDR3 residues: CASSPTRPSGSSNEQFF. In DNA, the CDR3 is TGTGCCAGCAGCCCCACTCGTCCTAGCGGGAGCAGCAATGAGCAGTTCTTC.

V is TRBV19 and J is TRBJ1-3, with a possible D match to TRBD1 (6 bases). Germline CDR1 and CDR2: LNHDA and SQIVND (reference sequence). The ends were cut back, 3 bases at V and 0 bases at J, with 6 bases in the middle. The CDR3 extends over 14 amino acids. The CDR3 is CASSMDSSGNTIYF. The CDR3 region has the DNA TGTGCCAGTAGTATGGACAGCTCTGGAAACACCATATATTTT.

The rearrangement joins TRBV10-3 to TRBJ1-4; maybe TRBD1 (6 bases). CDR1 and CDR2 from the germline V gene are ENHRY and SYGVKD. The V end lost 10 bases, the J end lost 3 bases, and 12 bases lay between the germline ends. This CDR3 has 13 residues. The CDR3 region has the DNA TGTGCCACCACTGGACAGTCTAATGAAAAACTGTTTTTT. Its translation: CATTGQSNEKLFF.

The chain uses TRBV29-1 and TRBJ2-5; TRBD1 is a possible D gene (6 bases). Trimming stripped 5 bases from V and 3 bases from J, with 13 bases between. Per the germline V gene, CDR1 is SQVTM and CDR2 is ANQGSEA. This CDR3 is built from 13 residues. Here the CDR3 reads CSVLTWTEETQYF. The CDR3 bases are TGCAGCGTTCTGACGTGGACAGAAGAGACCCAGTACTTC.

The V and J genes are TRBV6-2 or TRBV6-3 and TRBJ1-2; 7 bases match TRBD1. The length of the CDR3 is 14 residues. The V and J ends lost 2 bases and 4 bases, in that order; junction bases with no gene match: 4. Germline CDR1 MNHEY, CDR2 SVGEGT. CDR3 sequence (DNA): TGTGCCAGCAGTTACACAGGGGCCCTCTATGGCTACACCTTC. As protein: CASSYTGALYGYTF.

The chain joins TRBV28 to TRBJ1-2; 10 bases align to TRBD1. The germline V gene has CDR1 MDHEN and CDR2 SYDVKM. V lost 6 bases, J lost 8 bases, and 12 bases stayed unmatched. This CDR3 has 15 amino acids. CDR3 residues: CASRATDRGLWGYTF. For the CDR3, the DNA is TGTGCCAGCAGGGCCACGGACAGGGGGTTATGGGGCTACACCTTC.

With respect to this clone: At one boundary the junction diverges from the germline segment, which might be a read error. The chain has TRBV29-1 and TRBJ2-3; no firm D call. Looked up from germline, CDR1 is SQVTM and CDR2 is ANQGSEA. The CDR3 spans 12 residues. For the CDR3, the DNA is TGCAGCGTTAGCGTTAGCAGAGATACGCAGTATTTT. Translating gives CSVSVSRDTQYF.

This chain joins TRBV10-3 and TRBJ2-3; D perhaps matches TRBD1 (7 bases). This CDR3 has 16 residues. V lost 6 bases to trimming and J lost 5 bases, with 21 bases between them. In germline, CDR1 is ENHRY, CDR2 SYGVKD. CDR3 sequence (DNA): TGTGCCATCAGCTCCCCGGACAGGCGGGATGGAGATACGCAGTATTTT. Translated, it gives CAISSPDRRDGDTQYF.

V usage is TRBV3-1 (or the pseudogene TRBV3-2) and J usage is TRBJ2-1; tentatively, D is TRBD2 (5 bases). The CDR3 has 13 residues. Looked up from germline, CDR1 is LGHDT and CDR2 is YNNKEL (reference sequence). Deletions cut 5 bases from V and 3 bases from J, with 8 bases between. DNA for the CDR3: TGTGCCAGCAGCTCTGACTACTACAATGAGCAGTTCTTC. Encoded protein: CASSSDYYNEQFF.

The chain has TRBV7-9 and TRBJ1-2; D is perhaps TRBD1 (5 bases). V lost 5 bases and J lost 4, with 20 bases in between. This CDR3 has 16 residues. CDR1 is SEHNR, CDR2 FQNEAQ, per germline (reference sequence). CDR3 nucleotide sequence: TGTGCCAGCAGCCCACCCGGGGGAGTGTCCCCCTATGGCTACACCTTC. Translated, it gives CASSPPGGVSPYGYTF.

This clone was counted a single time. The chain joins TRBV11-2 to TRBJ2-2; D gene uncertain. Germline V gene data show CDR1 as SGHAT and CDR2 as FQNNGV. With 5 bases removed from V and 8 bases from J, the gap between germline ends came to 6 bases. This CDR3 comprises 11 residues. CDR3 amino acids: CASSTQGELFF. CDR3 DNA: TGTGCCAGCAGCACGCAGGGGGAGCTGTTTTTT.

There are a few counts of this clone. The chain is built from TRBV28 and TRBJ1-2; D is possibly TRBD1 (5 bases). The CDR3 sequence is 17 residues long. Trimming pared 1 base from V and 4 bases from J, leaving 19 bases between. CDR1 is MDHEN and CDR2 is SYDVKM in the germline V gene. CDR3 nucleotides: TGTGCCAGCAGTTTATATTCCGACAGCAGATCCGGCTATGGCTACACCTTC. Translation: CASSLYSDSRSGYGYTF.

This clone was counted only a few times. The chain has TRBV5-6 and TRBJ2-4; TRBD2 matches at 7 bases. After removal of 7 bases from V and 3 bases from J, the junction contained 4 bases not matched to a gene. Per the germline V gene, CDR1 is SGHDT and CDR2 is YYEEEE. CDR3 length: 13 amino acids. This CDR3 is CASGREDKNIQYF. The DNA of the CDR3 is TGTGCCAGCGGCCGGGAGGACAAAAACATTCAGTACTTC.

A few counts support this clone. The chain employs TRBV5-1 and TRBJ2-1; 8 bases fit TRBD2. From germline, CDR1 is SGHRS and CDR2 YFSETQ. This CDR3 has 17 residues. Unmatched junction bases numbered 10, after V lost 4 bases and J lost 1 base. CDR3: CASSRTYSGTSYNEQFF. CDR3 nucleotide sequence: TGCGCCAGCAGCCGTACCTATAGCGGGACATCCTACAATGAGCAGTTCTTC.

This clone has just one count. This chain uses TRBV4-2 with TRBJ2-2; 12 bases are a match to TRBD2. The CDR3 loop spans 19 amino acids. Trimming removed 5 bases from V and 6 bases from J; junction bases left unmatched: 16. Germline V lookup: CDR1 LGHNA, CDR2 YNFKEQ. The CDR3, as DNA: TGTGCCAGCAGCGAACAGCCACCGGGACTAGCGGGTTCTTCCGGGGAGCTGTTTTTT. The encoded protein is CASSEQPPGLAGSSGELFF.

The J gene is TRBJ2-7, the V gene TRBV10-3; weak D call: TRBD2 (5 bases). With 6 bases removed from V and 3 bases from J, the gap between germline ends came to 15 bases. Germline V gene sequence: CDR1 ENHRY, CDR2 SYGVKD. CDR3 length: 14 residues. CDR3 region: CAISTDWSSYEQYF. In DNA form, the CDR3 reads TGTGCCATCAGCACGGACTGGTCGAGCTACGAGCAGTACTTC.

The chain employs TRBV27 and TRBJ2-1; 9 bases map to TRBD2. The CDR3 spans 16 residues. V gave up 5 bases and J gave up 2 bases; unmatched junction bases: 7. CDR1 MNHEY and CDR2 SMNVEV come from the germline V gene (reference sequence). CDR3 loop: CASSPLAGLAYNEQFF. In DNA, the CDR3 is TGTGCCAGCAGTCCTCTAGCGGGATTAGCCTACAATGAGCAGTTCTTC.

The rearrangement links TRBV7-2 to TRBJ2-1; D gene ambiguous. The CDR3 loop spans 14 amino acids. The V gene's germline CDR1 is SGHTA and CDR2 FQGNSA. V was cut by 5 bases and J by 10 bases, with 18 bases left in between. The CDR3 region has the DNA TGTGCCAGCAGCCAACGATCGGCGTTGGGCGAGCAGTTCTTC. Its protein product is CASSQRSALGEQFF.

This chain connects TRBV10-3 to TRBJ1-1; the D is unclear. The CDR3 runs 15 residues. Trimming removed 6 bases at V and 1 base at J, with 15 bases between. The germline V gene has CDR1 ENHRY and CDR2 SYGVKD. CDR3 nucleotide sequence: TGTGCCATCAGCGCGGAGGGTGGAACGAACACTGAAGCTTTCTTT. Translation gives CAISAEGGTNTEAFF.

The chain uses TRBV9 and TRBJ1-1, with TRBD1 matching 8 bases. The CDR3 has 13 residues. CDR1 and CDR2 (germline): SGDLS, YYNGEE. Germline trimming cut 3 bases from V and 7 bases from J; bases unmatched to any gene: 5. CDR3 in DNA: TGTGCCAGCAGCGGGGGGACAGGCGTTGAAGCTTTCTTT. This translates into CASSGGTGVEAFF.